The clone carrying this T cell receptor beta chain was detected a few times. Unmatched junction bases numbered 12, after V lost 7 bases and J lost 5 bases. The germline V gene encodes CDR1 SGHRS and CDR2 YFSETQ. The CDR3 loop spans 15 amino acids. The data were taken from a study of T cells in Graves' hyperthyroidism and ophthalmopathy. There were TCR beta CDR3 regions amplified from RNA transcripts. A first-round RT-PCR of the TCR CDR3 used the HTBI primer set. One entry per CDR3 protein results from TCRdb running MiXCR on the multiplex PCR reads. The repertoire holds about 320,000 distinct CDR3 sequences, approximately 17% seen once, with around 34% in the top ten.

This TCR derives from a man under 40 with Graves' hyperthyroidism. Sequenced sample: blood. V is TRBV5-1 and J is TRBJ2-5, with 9 bases matching TRBD2. The CDR3 DNA is TGCGCCAGCGGCCCCTCTAGCGGGAACGAGGAGACCCAGTACTTC. It encodes CASGPSSGNEETQYF.